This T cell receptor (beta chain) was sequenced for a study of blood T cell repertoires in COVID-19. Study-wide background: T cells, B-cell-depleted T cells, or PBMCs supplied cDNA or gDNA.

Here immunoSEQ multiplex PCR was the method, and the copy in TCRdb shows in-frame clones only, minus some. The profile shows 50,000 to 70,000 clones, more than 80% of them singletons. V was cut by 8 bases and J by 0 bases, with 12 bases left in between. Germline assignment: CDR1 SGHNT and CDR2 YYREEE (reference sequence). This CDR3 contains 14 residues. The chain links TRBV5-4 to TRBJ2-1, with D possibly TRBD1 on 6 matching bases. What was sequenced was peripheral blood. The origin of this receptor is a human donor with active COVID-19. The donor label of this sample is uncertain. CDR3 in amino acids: CASRQESSYNEQFF. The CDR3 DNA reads TGTGCCAGTCGACAGGAGAGCTCCTACAATGAGCAGTTCTTC.